These 6 T cell receptor beta chains were all obtained from the same sample, sequenced in a study of human T cells and chemical hapten exposure. Time point: healthy volunteer bleed at 6 weeks. The authors' total RNA extraction used unfractionated whole blood. TCRdb redid the calling of the RACE reads with MiXCR, one entry per CDR3 protein. This table has fewer than 85,000 distinct CDR3 sequences, around 9.4% appearing once. Source material: whole blood. These receptors all come from a female donor in good health. Some clones in this sample may be carry-over from other donors' samples.

Comments on this clonotype: This may arise from a read error, as a much more abundant clone is one base away. The V gene is TRBV28, the J gene TRBJ2-5; D may be TRBD2 (6 bases). CDR3 length: 12 amino acids. Looked up from germline, CDR1 is MDHEN and CDR2 is SYDVKM. For the CDR3, the DNA is TGTGTCAGCAGGAGGGATGGGGAGACCCAGTACTTC. This gives the protein CVSRRDGETQYF.

This clonotype appeared a few times. J is TRBJ2-7 and V is TRBV6-1; TRBD1 agrees at 7 bases. CDR3 length equals 15 residues. The V and J ends lost 0 bases and 4 bases, in that order; junction bases with no gene match: 6. From germline, CDR1 is MNHNS and CDR2 SASEGT. The CDR3 spells CASSEAGTEIYEQYF. CDR3 coding DNA: TGTGCCAGCAGTGAAGCCGGGACAGAGATTTACGAGCAGTACTTC.

Only a few counts were recorded for this clonotype. The chain recombines TRBV29-1 with TRBJ2-3; D is possibly TRBD2 (5 bases). CDR3 length equals 12 residues. V lost 3 bases and J 5 bases, leaving 9 bases between the germline ends. The V gene's germline CDR1 is SQVTM and CDR2 ANQGSEA. The CDR3 here is CSVDGEGDTQYF. For the CDR3, the DNA is TGCAGCGTTGACGGAGAGGGAGATACGCAGTATTTT.

This clonotype showed up many times. The chain links TRBV4-1 to TRBJ2-5; TRBD2 aligns across 9 bases. CDR3 length equals 16 residues. The germline V gene has CDR1 MGHRA and CDR2 YSYEKL. V gave up 1 base and J gave up 1 base; unmatched junction bases: 4. CDR3 coding DNA: TGCGCCAGCAGCCAAGGTGCGACTAGCGGCCAAGAGACCCAGTACTTC. Protein sequence: CASSQGATSGQETQYF.

This clonotype showed up many times. The genes are TRBV5-1 and TRBJ2-7; 12 bases align to TRBD2. Trimming took 4 bases from V and 3 from J; bases not matched to a gene: 5. This CDR3 comprises 15 residues. Per the germline V gene, CDR1 is SGHRS and CDR2 is YFSETQ. The CDR3 region has the DNA TGCGCCAGCAGCCCACTAGCGGGGGGCAACTACGAGCAGTACTTC. Translating gives CASSPLAGGNYEQYF.

The chain joins TRBV5-4 to TRBJ1-1; 9 bases fit TRBD1. After removal of 2 bases from V and 6 bases from J, the junction contained 5 bases not matched to a gene. The V gene's germline CDR1 is SGHNT and CDR2 YYREEE (reference sequence). There are 14 residues in the CDR3. The CDR3 DNA reads TGTGCCAGCAGCTTTGTGGGACAGGGCGCTGAAGCTTTCTTT. It yields the protein CASSFVGQGAEAFF.